This T cell receptor beta chain was recorded in a study of breast tumors, draining lymph nodes, adjacent tissues. A remark on this clonotype: A single base separates this from a much larger clone, so it may be a read error.

TCRdb reanalysed the multiplex PCR reads using MiXCR and keeps one entry per CDR3 protein. The sample lists around 190,000 distinct CDR3 sequences; about 30% were seen once. Samples came from axillary lymph nodes draining the breast cancer. CDR1 SGHDT and CDR2 YYEEEE come from the germline V gene. This CDR3 is 14 amino acids long. This clonotype originated in a female donor with breast cancer. Some clones in this sample may be carry-over from other donors' samples. Sequencing was carried out using axillary lymph node tissue. The chain is built from TRBV5-6 and TRBJ2-7; D is ambiguous. The CDR3 DNA follows: TGTGCCAGTAGTATAGACGGGTTCTCCTACGAGCAGTGCTTC. This gives the protein CASSIDGFSYEQCF. Based on the CDR3 plus reference TRBV5-6 and TRBJ2-7, the full variable domain is DAGVTQSPTHLIKTRGQQVTLRCSPKSGHDTVSWYQQALGQGPQFIFQYYEEEERQRGNFPDRFSGHQFPNYSSELNVNALLLGDSALYLCASSIDGFSYEQCFGPGTRLTVT.